This record looks at one TCR beta chain sequence and its context. This entry belongs to a study of blood T cell repertoires in COVID-19. This CDR3 is built from 11 residues. The V end was cut by 6 bases, the J end by 6 bases, with 9 bases between. TCRdb's table, derived via immunoSEQ multiplex PCR, lists solely in-frame clones and lacks some. This sample has over 150,000 clones, with 90% to 95% found just once. This clonotype originated in a young man with COVID-19, enrolled during active disease. Sequenced: peripheral blood. V usage is TRBV12-3 or TRBV12-4 and J usage is TRBJ2-7, with D unresolved. DNA for the CDR3: TGTGCCAGCAGCGCGGATGGCGAGCAGTACTTC. This encodes CASSADGEQYF.